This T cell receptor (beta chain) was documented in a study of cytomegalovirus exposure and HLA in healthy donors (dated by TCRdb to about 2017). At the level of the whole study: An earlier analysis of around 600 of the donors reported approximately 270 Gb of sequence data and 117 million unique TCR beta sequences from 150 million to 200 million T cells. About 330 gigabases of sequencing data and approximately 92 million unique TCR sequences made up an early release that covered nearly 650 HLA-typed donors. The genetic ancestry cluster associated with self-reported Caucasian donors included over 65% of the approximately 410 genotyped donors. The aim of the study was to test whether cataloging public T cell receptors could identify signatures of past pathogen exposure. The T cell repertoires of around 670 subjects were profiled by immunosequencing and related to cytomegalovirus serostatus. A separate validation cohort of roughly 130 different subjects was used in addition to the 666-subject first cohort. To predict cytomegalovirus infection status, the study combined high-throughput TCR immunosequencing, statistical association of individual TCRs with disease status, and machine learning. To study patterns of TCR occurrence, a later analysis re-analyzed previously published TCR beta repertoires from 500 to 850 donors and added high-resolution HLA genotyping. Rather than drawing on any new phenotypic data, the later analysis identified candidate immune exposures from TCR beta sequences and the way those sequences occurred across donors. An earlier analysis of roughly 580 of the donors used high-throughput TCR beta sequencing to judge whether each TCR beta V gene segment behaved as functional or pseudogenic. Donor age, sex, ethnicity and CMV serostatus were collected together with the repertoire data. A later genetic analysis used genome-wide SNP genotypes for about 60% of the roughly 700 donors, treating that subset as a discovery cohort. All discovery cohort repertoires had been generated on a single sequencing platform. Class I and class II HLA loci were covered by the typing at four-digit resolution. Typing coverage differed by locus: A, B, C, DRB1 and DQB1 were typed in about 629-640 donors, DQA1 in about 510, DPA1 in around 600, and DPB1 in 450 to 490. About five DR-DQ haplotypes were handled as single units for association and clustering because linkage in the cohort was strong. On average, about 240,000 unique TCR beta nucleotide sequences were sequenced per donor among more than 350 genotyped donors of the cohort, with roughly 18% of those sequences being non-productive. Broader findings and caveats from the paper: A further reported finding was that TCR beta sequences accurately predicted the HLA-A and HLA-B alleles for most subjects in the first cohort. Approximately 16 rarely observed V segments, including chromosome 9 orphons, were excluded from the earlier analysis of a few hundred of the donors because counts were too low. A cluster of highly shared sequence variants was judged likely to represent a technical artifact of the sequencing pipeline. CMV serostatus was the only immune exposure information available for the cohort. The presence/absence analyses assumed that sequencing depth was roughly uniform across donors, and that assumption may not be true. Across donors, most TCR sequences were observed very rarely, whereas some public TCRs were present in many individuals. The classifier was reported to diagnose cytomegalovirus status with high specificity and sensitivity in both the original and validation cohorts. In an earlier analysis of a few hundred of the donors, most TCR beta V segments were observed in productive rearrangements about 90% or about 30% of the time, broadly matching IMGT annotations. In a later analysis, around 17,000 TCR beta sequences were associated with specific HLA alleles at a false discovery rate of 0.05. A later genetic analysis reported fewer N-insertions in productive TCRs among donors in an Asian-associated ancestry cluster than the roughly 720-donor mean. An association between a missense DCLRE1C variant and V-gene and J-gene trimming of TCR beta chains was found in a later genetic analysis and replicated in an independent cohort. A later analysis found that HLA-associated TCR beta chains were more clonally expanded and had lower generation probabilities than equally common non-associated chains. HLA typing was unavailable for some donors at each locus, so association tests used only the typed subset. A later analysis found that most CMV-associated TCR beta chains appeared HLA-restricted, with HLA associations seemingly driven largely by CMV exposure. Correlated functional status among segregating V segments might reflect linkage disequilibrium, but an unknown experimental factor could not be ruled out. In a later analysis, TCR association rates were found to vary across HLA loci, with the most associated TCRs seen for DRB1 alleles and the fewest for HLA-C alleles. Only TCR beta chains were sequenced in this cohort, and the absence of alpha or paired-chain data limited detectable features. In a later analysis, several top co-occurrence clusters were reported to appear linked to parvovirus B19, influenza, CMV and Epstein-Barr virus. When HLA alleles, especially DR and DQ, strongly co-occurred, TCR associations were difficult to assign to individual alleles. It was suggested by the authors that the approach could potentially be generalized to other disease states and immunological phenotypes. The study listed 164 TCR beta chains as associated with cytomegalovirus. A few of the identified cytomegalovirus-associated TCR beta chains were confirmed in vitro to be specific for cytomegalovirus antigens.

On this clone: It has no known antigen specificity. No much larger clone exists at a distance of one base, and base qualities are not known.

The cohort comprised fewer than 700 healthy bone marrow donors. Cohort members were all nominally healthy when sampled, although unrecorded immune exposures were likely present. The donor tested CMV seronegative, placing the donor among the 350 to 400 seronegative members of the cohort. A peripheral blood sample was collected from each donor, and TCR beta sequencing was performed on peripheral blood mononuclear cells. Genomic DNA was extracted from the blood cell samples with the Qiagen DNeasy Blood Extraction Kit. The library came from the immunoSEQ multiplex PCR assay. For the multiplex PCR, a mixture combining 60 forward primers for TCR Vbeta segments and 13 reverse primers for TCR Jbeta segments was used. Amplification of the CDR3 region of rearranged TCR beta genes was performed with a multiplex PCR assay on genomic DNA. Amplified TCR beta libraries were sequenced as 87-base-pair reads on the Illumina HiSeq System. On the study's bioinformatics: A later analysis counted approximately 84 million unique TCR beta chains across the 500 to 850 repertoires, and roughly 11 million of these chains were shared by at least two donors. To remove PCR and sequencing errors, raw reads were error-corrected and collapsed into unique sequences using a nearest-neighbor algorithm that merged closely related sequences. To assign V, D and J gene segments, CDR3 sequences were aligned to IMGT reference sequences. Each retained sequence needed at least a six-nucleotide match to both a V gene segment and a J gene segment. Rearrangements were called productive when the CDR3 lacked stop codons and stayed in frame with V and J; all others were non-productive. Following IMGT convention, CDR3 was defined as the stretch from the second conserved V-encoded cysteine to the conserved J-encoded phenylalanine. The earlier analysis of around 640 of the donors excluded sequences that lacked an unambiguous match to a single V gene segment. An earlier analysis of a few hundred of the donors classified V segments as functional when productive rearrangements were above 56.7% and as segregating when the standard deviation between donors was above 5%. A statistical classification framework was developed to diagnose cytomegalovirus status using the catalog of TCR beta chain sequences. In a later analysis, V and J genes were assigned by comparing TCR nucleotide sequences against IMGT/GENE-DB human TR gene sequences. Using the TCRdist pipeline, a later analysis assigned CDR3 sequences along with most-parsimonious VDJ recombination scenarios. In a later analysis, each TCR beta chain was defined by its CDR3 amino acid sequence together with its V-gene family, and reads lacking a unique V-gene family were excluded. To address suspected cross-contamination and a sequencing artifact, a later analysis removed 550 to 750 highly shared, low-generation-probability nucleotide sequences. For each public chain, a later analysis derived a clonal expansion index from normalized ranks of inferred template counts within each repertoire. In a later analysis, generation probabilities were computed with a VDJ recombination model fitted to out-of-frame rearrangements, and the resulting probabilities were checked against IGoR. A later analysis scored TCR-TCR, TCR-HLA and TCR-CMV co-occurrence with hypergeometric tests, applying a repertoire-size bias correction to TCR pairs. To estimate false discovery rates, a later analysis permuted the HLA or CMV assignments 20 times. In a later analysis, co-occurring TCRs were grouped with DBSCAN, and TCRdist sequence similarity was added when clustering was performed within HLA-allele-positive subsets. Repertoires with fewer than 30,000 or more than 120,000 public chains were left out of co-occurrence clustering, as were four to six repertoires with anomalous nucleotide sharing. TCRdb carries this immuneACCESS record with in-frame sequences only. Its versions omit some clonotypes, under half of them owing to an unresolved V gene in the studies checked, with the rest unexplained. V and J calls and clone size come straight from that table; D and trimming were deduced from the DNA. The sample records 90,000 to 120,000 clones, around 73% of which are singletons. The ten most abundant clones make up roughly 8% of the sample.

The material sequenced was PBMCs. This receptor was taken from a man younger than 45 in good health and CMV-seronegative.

The sequenced DNA is TGTGCCAGCAGTAAGGACAGGGGGCACACTGAAGCTTTCTTT. Translated, this is CASSKDRGHTEAFF. The V and J segments used are TRBV6-1 and TRBJ1-1; 11 bases in the junction line up with TRBD1. CDR1 and CDR2 are drawn from the germline V gene: MNHNS, SASEGT. The CDR3, cysteine through phenylalanine, is 14 amino acids long. The entry retains the CDR3 DNA only, 42 bases that are in frame from base 1. Compared with germline, V lacks 5 bases and J lacks 3 bases; bases without a gene match: 2.